A selection of T cell receptor beta chains follows, all from one sample in a study of blood T cell repertoires in COVID-19. Measured with immunoSEQ multiplex PCR; TCRdb has only the in-frame clones, and not every one. The data show about 330,000 clones, with around 86% seen just once and roughly 10% held by the top ten. Sequencing used PBMCs or T cells enriched from blood (not recorded which). These receptor sequences come from a woman between 18 and 29 years old who had recovered from COVID-19. Each CDR3 is given with its conserved first and last residue. D genes are given only for firm matches. Size is omitted from some rows. Given values are once, few, many or a class for expanded clones.

v_call,clone_size,d_call,j_call,cdr3_aa,cdr3_nt
TRBV6-1,.,.,TRBJ1-4,CASSEGPGYLLFF,TGTGCCAGCAGTGAGGGCCCAGGTTACTTACTGTTTTTT
TRBV5-6,.,.,TRBJ2-6,CAGTRGTGANVLTF,TGTGCCGGTACCCGTGGCACTGGGGCCAACGTCCTGACTTTC
TRBV19,.,TRBD1,TRBJ2-5,CASSMGQGVETQYF,TGTGCCAGTAGTATGGGACAGGGTGTGGAGACCCAGTACTTC
TRBV27,.,.,TRBJ2-1,CASSLIQGYNEQFF,TGTGCCAGCAGTTTAATCCAGGGCTACAATGAGCAGTTCTTC
TRBV13,.,.,TRBJ2-7,CASSLKGAPYEQYF,TGTGCCAGCAGCTTGAAAGGGGCCCCCTACGAGCAGTACTTC
TRBV4-2,.,TRBD2,TRBJ2-3,CASSPVVVAGGLVTDTQYF,TGTGCCAGCAGCCCCGTCGTAGTAGCGGGAGGGTTGGTGACAGATACGCAGTATTTT
TRBV18,.,.,TRBJ2-1,CASLRGSYNEQFF,TGTGCCAGCCTAAGGGGTTCCTACAATGAGCAGTTCTTC
TRBV7-9,.,TRBD2,TRBJ2-3,CASSPLAGGRRADTQYF,TGTGCCAGCAGCCCTCTAGCGGGGGGCCGGCGGGCAGATACGCAGTATTTT
TRBV13,.,.,TRBJ2-2,CASSLYPGELFF,TGTGCCAGCAGCTTATATCCCGGGGAGCTGTTTTTT
TRBV5-5,once,.,TRBJ1-4,CASSLGLGEKLFF,TGTGCCAGCAGCTTGGGACTTGGTGAAAAACTGTTTTTT
TRBV18,.,.,TRBJ2-4,CASSLSTGTDSNF,TGTGCCAGCTCACTATCGACAGGTACCGATTCAAACTTC
TRBV7-9,.,TRBD1,TRBJ1-4,CASSHDRGYEKLFF,TGTGCCAGCAGCCACGACAGGGGATATGAAAAACTGTTTTTT
TRBV18,.,.,TRBJ1-2,CASSPQEGDGYTF,TGTGCCAGCTCACCCCAAGAGGGGGATGGCTACACCTTC
TRBV10-3,.,TRBD1,TRBJ1-5,CAISAGGGQPQHF,TGTGCCATCAGTGCAGGGGGAGGCCAGCCCCAGCATTTT
TRBV27,.,TRBD1,TRBJ1-6,CASRRTGEDNSPLHF,TGTGCCAGCAGGCGGACAGGGGAGGATAATTCACCCCTCCACTTT